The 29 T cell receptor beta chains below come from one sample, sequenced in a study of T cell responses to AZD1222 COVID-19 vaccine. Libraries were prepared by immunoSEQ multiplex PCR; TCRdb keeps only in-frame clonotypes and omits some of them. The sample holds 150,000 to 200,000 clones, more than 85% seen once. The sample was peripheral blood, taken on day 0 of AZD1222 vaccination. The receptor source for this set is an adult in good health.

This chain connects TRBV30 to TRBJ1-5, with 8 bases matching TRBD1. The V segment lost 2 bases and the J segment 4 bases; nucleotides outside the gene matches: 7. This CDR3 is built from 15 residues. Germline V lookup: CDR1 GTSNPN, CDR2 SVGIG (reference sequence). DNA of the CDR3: TGTGCCTGGAGTAAAGGACAGGGAGATAATCAGCCCCAGCATTTT. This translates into CAWSKGQGDNQPQHF.

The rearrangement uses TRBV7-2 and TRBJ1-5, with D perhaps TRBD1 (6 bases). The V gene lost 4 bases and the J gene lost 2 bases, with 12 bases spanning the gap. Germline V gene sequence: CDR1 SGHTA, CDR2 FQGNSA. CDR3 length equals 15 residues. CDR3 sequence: CASSSQGWGNQPQHF. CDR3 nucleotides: TGTGCCAGCAGCTCCCAGGGGTGGGGCAATCAGCCCCAGCATTTT.

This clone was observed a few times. CDR3: CASRDGDNTEAFF. The CDR3 DNA follows: TGCGCCAGCAGGGACGGGGACAACACTGAAGCTTTCTTT. V gene TRBV5-1 combines with J gene TRBJ1-1; maybe TRBD1 (5 bases). The CDR3 runs 13 residues. Between the trimmed V and J ends, which lost 5 bases and 2 bases, there was a span of 10 bases. CDR1 and CDR2 from the germline V gene are SGHRS and YFSETQ.

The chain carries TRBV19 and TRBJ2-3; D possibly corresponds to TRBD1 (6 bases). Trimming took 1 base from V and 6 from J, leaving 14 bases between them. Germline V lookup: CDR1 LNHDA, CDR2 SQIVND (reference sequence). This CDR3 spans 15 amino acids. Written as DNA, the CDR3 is TGTGCCAGTAGTATAGGGGGGCCAACAAGTGATACGCAGTATTTT. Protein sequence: CASSIGGPTSDTQYF.

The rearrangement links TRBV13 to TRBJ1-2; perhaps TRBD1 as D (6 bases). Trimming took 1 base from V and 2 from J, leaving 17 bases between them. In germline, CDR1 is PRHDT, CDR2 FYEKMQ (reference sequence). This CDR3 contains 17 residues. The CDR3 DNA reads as TGTGCCAGCAGCTTAGTACGCAGGGGAGGGAGGAACTATGGCTACACCTTC. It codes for CASSLVRRGGRNYGYTF.

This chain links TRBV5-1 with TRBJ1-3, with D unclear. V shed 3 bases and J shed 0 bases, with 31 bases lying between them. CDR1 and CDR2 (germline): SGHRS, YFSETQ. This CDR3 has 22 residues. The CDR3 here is CASSYRAPKKRRERPSGNTIYF. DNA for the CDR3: TGCGCCAGCAGCTACCGGGCCCCCAAGAAGCGCCGGGAAAGGCCCTCTGGAAACACCATATATTTT.

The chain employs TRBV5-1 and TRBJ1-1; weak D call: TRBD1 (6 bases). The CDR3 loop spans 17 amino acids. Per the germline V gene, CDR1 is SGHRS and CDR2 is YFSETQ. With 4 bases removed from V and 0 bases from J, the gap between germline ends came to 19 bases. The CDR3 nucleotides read TGCGCCAGCAGCCACGGACAGAGAAGTTTTATGAACACTGAAGCTTTCTTT. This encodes CASSHGQRSFMNTEAFF.

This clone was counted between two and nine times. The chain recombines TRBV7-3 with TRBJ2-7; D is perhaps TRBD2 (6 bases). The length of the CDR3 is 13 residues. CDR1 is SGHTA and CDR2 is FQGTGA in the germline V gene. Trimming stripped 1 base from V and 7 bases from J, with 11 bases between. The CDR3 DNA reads TGTGCCAGCAGCTTAAGGTCCGGGGGAGAGCAGTACTTC. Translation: CASSLRSGGEQYF.

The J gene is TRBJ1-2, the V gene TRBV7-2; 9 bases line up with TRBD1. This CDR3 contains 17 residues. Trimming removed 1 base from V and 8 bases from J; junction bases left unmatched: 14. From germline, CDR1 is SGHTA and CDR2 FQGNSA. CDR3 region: CASSLGGTGRLRGGYTF. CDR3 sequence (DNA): TGTGCCAGCAGCTTAGGCGGGACAGGGAGATTACGAGGCGGCTACACCTTC. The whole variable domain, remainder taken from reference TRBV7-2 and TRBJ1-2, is GAGVSQSPSNKVTEKGKDVELRCDPISGHTALYWYRQSLGQGLEFLIYFQGNSAPDKSGLPSDRFSAERTGGSVSTLTIQRTQQEDSAVYLCASSLGGTGRLRGGYTFGSGTRLTVV.

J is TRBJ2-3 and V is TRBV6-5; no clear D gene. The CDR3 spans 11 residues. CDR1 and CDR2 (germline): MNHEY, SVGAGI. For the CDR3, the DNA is TGTGCTACTTATCTCACAGATACGCAGTATTTT. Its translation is CATYLTDTQYF.

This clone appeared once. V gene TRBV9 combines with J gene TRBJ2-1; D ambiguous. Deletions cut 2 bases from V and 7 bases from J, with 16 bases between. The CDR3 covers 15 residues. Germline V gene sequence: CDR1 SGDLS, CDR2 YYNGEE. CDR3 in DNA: TGTGCCAGCAGCGTCCGTAGTGTCGCAGGAAATGAGCAGTTCTTC. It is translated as CASSVRSVAGNEQFF.

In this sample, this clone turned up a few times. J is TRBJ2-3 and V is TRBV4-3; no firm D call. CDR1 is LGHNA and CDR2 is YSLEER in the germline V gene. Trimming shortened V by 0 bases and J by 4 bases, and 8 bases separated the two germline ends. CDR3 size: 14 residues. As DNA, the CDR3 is TGCGCCAGCAGCCAAGATCCCCGTTCAGATACGCAGTATTTT. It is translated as CASSQDPRSDTQYF.

CDR3 nucleotides: TGTGCCATCAGTGAGCTCGAGGGACTCGGCTACACCTTC. Translated, it gives CAISELEGLGYTF. The chain links TRBV10-3 to TRBJ1-2; TRBD1 is a possible D gene (5 bases). Germline V CDR1 and CDR2: ENHRY, SYGVKD. The germline V and J ends were trimmed by 2 bases and 8 bases, with 12 bases remaining between them. The CDR3 consists of 13 residues.

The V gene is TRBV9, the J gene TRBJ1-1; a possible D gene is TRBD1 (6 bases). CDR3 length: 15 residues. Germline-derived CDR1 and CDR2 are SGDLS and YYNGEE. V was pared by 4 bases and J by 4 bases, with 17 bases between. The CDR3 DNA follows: TGTGCCAGCAGCCCAGCACAGGGTATGGGCACTGAAGCTTTCTTT. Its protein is CASSPAQGMGTEAFF.

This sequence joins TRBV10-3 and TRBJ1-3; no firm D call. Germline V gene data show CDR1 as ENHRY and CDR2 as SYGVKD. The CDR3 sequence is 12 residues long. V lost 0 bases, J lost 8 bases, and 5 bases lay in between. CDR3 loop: CAISESWDTIYF. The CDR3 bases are TGTGCCATCAGTGAGTCGTGGGACACCATATATTTT.

The CDR3 bases are TGTGCCAGCAGCTTCTCTAGCTCCACAGATACGCAGTATTTT. Its translation: CASSFSSSTDTQYF. The chain recombines TRBV7-2 with TRBJ2-3; weak D call: TRBD2 (5 bases). The germline V gene encodes CDR1 SGHTA and CDR2 FQGNSA. CDR3 length: 14 amino acids. V lost 3 bases and J 2 bases, leaving 9 bases between the germline ends.

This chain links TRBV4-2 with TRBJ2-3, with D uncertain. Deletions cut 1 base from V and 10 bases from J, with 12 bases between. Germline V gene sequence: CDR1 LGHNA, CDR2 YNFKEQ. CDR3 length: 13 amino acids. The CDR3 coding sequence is TGTGCCAGCAGCCAAGCTTATGAGGATGCGCAGTATTTT. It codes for CASSQAYEDAQYF.

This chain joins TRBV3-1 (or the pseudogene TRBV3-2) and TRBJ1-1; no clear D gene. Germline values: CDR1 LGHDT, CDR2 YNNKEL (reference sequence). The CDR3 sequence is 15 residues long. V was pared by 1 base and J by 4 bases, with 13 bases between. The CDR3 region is CASSQGPVFSTEAFF. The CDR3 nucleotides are TGTGCCAGCAGCCAAGGACCCGTATTTTCCACTGAAGCTTTCTTT.

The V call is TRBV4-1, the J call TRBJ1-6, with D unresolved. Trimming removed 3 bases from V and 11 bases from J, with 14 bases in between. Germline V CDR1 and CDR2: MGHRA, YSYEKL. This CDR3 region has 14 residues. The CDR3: CASSQQEGLPPLHF. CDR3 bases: TGCGCCAGCAGCCAGCAGGAAGGGTTACCACCCCTCCACTTT.

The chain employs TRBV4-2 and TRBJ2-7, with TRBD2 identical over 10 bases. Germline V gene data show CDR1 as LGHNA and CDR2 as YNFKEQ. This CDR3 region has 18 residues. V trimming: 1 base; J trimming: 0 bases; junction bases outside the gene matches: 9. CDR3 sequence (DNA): TGTGCCAGCAGCCAAGTACTAGCGGGGCGAGGGAGCTCCTACGAGCAGTACTTC. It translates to CASSQVLAGRGSSYEQYF.

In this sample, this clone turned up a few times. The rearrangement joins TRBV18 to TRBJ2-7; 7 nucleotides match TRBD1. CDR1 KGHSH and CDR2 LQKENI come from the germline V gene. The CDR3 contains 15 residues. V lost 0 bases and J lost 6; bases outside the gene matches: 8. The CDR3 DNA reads TGTGCCAGCTCACCACCCACAGGGGCAACTGGCGAGCAGTACTTC. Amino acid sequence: CASSPPTGATGEQYF.

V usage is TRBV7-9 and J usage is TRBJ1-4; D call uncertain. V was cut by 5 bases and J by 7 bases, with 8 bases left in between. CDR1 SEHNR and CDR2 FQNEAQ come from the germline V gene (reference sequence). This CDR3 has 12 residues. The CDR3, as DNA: TGTGCCAGCAGCCCCGTGAGTGAAAAACTGTTTTTT. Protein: CASSPVSEKLFF.

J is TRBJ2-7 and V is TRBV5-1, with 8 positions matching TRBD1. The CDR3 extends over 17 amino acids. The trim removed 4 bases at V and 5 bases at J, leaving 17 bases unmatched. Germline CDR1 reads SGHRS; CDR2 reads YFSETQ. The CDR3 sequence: CASSLPRTGSGFDEQYF. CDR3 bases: TGCGCCAGCAGCCTACCCAGGACAGGGTCTGGTTTCGACGAGCAGTACTTC.

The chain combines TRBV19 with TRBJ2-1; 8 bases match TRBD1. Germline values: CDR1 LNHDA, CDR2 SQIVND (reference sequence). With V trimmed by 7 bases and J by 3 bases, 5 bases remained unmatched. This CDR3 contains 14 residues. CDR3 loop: CASTDRGNYNEQFF. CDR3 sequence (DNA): TGTGCCAGTACCGACAGGGGAAACTACAATGAGCAGTTCTTC.

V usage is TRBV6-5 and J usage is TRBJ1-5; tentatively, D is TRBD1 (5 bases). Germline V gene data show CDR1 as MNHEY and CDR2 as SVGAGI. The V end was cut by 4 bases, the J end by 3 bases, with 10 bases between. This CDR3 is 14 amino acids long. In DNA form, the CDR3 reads TGTGCCAGCAGTTTCACGGGGCCCAATCAGCCCCAGCATTTT. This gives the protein CASSFTGPNQPQHF.

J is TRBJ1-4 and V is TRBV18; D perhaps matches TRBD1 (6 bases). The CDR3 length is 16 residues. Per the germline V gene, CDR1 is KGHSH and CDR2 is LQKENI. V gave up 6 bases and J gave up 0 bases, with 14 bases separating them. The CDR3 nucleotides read TGTGCCAGCTCCCGCTCAAGGGGGACAACTAATGAAAAACTGTTTTTT. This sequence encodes CASSRSRGTTNEKLFF.

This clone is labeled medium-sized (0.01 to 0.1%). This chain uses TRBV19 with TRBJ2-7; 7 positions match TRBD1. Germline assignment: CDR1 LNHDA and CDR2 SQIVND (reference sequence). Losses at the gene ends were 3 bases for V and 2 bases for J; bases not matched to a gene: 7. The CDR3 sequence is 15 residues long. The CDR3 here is CASSINYGTAYEQYF. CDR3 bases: TGTGCCAGTAGTATTAACTACGGGACAGCCTACGAGCAGTACTTC.

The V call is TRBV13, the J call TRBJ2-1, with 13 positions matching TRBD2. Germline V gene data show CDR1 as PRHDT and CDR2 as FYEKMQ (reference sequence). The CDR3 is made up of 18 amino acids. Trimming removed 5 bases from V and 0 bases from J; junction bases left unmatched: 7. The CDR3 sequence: CASSPGLAGSRSYNEQFF. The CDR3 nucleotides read TGTGCCAGCAGCCCGGGACTAGCGGGGTCCCGCTCCTACAATGAGCAGTTCTTC.

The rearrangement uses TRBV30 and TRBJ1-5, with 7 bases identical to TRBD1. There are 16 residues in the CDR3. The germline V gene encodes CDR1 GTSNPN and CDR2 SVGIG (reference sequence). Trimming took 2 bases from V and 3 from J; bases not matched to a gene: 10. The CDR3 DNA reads TGTGCCTGGAGTCCCGAGGGAACAGGGGACAATCAGCCCCAGCATTTT. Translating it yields CAWSPEGTGDNQPQHF.